The next 27 T cell receptor beta chains were all read from a single sample in a study of cytomegalovirus exposure and HLA in healthy donors. The primer mix had 60 Vbeta and 13 Jbeta primers. TCRdb's copy holds only in-frame clones and misses some; the assay was immunoSEQ multiplex PCR. The sample records about 150,000 clones, 8.9% being singletons. Sequenced: PBMCs. Receptors originate from a woman aged 40 to 50 in good health and CMV-seropositive.

The V and J genes are TRBV11-1 and TRBJ2-3; 9 nucleotides line up with TRBD2. The ends lost 4 bases at V and 4 bases at J; junction bases unmatched: 6. Germline assignment: CDR1 SGHAT and CDR2 FQDESV (reference sequence). This CDR3 has 15 residues. The CDR3: CASSSPSGVADTQYF. CDR3 in DNA: TGTGCCAGCAGCTCCCCTAGCGGGGTCGCAGATACGCAGTATTTT. Variable domain in full (rest from reference TRBV11-1 and TRBJ2-3): EAEVAQSPRYKITEKSQAVAFWCDPISGHATLYWYRQILGQGPELLVQFQDESVVDDSQLPKDRFSAERLKGVDSTLKIQPAELGDSAMYLCASSSPSGVADTQYFGPGTRLTVL.

The gene calls are TRBV10-3 and TRBJ1-1; TRBD1 agrees at 8 bases. The ends lost 10 bases at V and 6 bases at J; junction bases unmatched: 4. This CDR3 region has 11 residues. The germline V gene has CDR1 ENHRY and CDR2 SYGVKD. CDR3 region: CATRTGSEAFF. The DNA of the CDR3 is TGTGCCACTCGGACAGGGTCTGAAGCTTTCTTT.

The table lists this clone with a few counts. The chain couples TRBV5-1 to TRBJ2-7; D perhaps matches TRBD1 (6 bases). Germline lookup yields CDR1 SGHRS and CDR2 YFSETQ. V lost 0 bases and J lost 0, with 10 bases in between. There are 15 residues in the CDR3. The CDR3 region has the DNA TGCGCCAGCAGCTTGGTCGGCAGGGGCTCCTACGAGCAGTACTTC. Translating it yields CASSLVGRGSYEQYF.

This clone was observed a handful of times. The V call is TRBV4-2, the J call TRBJ2-2; 7 nucleotides line up with TRBD2. Germline-derived CDR1 and CDR2 are LGHNA and YNFKEQ. This CDR3 is built from 14 residues. The J segment lost 1 base and the V segment lost 4 bases, leaving 0 bases of the junction unmatched. The DNA of the CDR3 is TGTGCCAGCAGCCGGGGGGGGAACACCGGGGAGCTGTTTTTT. It yields the protein CASSRGGNTGELFF.

This clone was observed a few times. The genes are TRBV29-1 and TRBJ2-7, with a tentative D call TRBD2 (5 bases). Looked up from germline, CDR1 is SQVTM and CDR2 is ANQGSEA. The CDR3 contains 15 residues. The V gene lost 0 bases and the J gene lost 0 bases, with 12 bases spanning the gap. The CDR3 nucleotides read TGCAGCGTTGAAGAAGGTAAGGGAGCCTCCTACGAGCAGTACTTC. Its translation is CSVEEGKGASYEQYF.

This chain uses TRBV11-3 with TRBJ2-3, with D maybe TRBD2 (5 bases). Germline loops: CDR1 SGHNT, CDR2 YENEEA. This CDR3 comprises 16 residues. V was cut by 1 base and J by 2 bases, with 13 bases left in between. The CDR3 protein is CASSLGLAGVTDTQYF. For the CDR3, the DNA is TGTGCCAGCAGCTTAGGCTTGGCCGGGGTCACAGATACGCAGTATTTT.

This clone was recorded a few times. The V gene is TRBV29-1, the J gene TRBJ2-2; possible D gene TRBD1, 6 bases. There are 13 residues in the CDR3. V lost 7 bases, J lost 3 bases, and 12 bases lay in between. CDR1 is SQVTM and CDR2 is ANQGSEA in the germline V gene. This chain's CDR3 is CSANRVYTGELFF. In DNA form, the CDR3 reads TGCAGCGCAAACAGGGTTTACACCGGGGAGCTGTTTTTT.

A few counts support this clone. The V gene is TRBV2, the J gene TRBJ1-1; D is undetermined. The V end lost 11 bases, the J end lost 1 base, and 8 bases lay between the germline ends. The V gene's germline CDR1 is SNHLY and CDR2 FYNNEI. This CDR3 is built from 11 residues. The CDR3 spells CAERENTEAFF. The DNA of the CDR3 is TGTGCCGAACGGGAGAACACTGAAGCTTTCTTT.

This clone was counted only a few times. This sequence joins TRBV29-1 and TRBJ2-3; TRBD2 agrees at 9 bases. Germline V gives CDR1 SQVTM, CDR2 ANQGSEA. With 3 bases clipped from V and 2 bases from J, the junction kept 6 bases outside the gene matches. CDR3 size: 15 residues. Written as DNA, the CDR3 is TGCAGCGTTGAGGCGTCTAGCGGGGACACAGATACGCAGTATTTT. Its protein product is CSVEASSGDTDTQYF.

The sample holds a few counts of this clone. One end of the junction is discordant with germline, which a read error may explain. The chain combines TRBV5-4 with TRBJ2-7, with D uncertain. This CDR3 is 14 amino acids long. Germline CDR1 is SGHNT and CDR2 is YYREEE (reference sequence). CDR3 sequence: CASSQVRQSYEQYF. The CDR3 region has the DNA TGCGCCAGCAGCCAAGTCCGCCAGTCCTACGAGCAGTACTTC. The variable domain in full, completed from reference TRBV5-4 and TRBJ2-7, reads ETGVTQSPTHLIKTRGQQVTLRCSSQSGHNTVSWYQQALGQGPQFIFQYYREEENGRGNFPPRFSGLQFPNYSSELNVNALELDDSALYLCASSQVRQSYEQYFGPGTRLTVT.

This clone was picked up a small number of times. The chain links TRBV5-4 to TRBJ2-5, with a possible D match to TRBD2 (5 bases). The ends were cut back, 3 bases at V and 2 bases at J, with 11 bases in the middle. CDR1 is SGHNT and CDR2 is YYREEE in the germline V gene (reference sequence). This CDR3 spans 14 amino acids. CDR3 in amino acids: CASSSPGKQETQYF. DNA of the CDR3: TGTGCCAGCAGCTCCCCCGGGAAGCAAGAGACCCAGTACTTC.

This chain links TRBV6-1 with TRBJ1-5; 7 positions agree with TRBD1. There are 15 residues in the CDR3. The germline V gene has CDR1 MNHNS and CDR2 SASEGT. J gave up 3 bases and V 2 bases, and 4 bases lay outside the gene matches. Here the CDR3 reads CASSEPDRVNQPQHF. Here the CDR3 DNA reads TGTGCCAGCAGTGAACCCGACAGGGTCAATCAGCCCCAGCATTTT.

The CDR3 sequence is CASSTTSLLRAFF. CDR3 DNA: TGTGCCAGCAGCACAACGTCGCTCCTGCGGGCTTTCTTT. The rearrangement links TRBV11-3 to TRBJ1-1; D is unclear. Between the trimmed V and J ends, which lost 5 bases and 11 bases, there was a span of 18 bases. The CDR3 runs to 13 residues. Germline V gives CDR1 SGHNT, CDR2 YENEEA.

The chain has TRBV2 and TRBJ1-2, with TRBD1 identical over 10 bases. Trimming took 3 bases from V and 4 from J; bases not matched to a gene: 8. This CDR3 has 16 residues. Germline CDR1 SNHLY, CDR2 FYNNEI. In nucleotides, the CDR3 is TGTGCCAGCAGTGATTTTCGGACAGGGGGAACCTATGGCTACACCTTC. As protein: CASSDFRTGGTYGYTF.

The chain links TRBV18 to TRBJ1-1; TRBD1 is a possible D gene (5 bases). From germline, CDR1 is KGHSH and CDR2 LQKENI. V lost 4 bases to trimming and J lost 4 bases, with 19 bases between them. The CDR3 has 16 amino acids. The chain's CDR3 is CASSLIPIRVSTEAFF. The CDR3 DNA sequence: TGTGCCAGCTCACTAATCCCTATCAGGGTAAGCACTGAAGCTTTCTTT.

The chain combines TRBV25-1 with TRBJ1-5; 12 nucleotides match TRBD1. The CDR3 is 17 amino acids. The germline CDR1 and CDR2 sequences are MGHDK and SYGVNS. The CDR3 nucleotides read TGTGCTCCAATGTGGGACAGGGGGCGACCCCCCCTCGGACCCCAGCATTTT. The encoded protein is CAPMWDRGRPPLGPQHF.

The chain carries TRBV5-1 and TRBJ1-6; D gene ambiguous. Germline CDR1 SGHRS, CDR2 YFSETQ. V was clipped by 0 bases and J by 3 bases, with 10 bases between them. CDR3 length: 16 residues. CDR3 DNA: TGCGCCAGCAGCTTGGAAGGAGTAGGCTATAATTCACCCCTCCACTTT. This sequence encodes CASSLEGVGYNSPLHF.

J is TRBJ2-6 and V is TRBV4-3; D not resolved. The ends were cut back, 0 bases at V and 2 bases at J, with 20 bases in the middle. The CDR3 runs to 20 residues. CDR1 is LGHNA and CDR2 is YSLEER in the germline V gene. CDR3 DNA: TGCGCCAGCAGCCAAGATAAAATGGGCGTCTTCTGGGCTGGGGCCAACGTCCTGACTTTC. Its translation: CASSQDKMGVFWAGANVLTF.

V is TRBV7-2 and J is TRBJ2-1; 7 nucleotides match TRBD2. The CDR3 covers 15 residues. After removal of 0 bases from V and 3 bases from J, the junction contained 2 bases not matched to a gene. Germline CDR1 reads SGHTA; CDR2 reads FQGNSA. CDR3 sequence reads: CASSLAGGNYNEQFF. The CDR3 DNA follows: TGTGCCAGCAGCTTAGCGGGGGGGAACTACAATGAGCAGTTCTTC.

The V and J genes are TRBV4-1 and TRBJ1-1; 7 nucleotides match TRBD1. Trimming took 5 bases from V and 0 from J; bases not matched to a gene: 0. Germline V gene sequence: CDR1 MGHRA, CDR2 YSYEKL. The CDR3 covers 13 residues. CDR3 loop: CASSGQVNTEAFF. The DNA for the CDR3 is TGCGCCAGCAGCGGACAGGTGAACACTGAAGCTTTCTTT.

This clone was observed a few times. The chain employs TRBV11-2 and TRBJ2-6; the D is unclear. Germline-derived CDR1 and CDR2 are SGHAT and FQNNGV. V lost 5 bases and J lost 0, with 11 bases in between. The CDR3 consists of 16 residues. CDR3 DNA sequence: TGTGCCAGCAGCCTTGGGCTGCTCTCTGGGGCCAACGTCCTGACTTTC. Translation gives CASSLGLLSGANVLTF.

The chain employs TRBV9 and TRBJ2-1; D is possibly TRBD1 (5 bases). This CDR3 has 15 residues. V was shortened by 1 base and J by 1 base, with 9 bases between the two germline ends. Germline V lookup: CDR1 SGDLS, CDR2 YYNGEE. The CDR3 here is CASSVQGNSYNEQFF. CDR3 DNA sequence: TGTGCCAGCAGCGTACAGGGAAATTCCTACAATGAGCAGTTCTTC.

This clone was observed a few times. The chain carries TRBV6-6 and TRBJ2-7; TRBD2 agrees at 7 bases. CDR1 MNHNY and CDR2 SVGAGI come from the germline V gene (reference sequence). V lost 10 bases and J lost 0; bases outside the gene matches: 3. The CDR3 has 12 residues. The CDR3 spells CATAGLSYEQYF. The CDR3, as DNA: TGTGCCACAGCGGGACTCTCCTACGAGCAGTACTTC.

This sequence joins TRBV11-2 and TRBJ2-7, with D possibly TRBD1 on 6 matching bases. Trimming took off 5 bases at V and 2 bases at J, with 13 bases between the two ends. Germline-derived CDR1 and CDR2 are SGHAT and FQNNGV. This CDR3 contains 14 residues. The CDR3 DNA sequence: TGTGCCAGCAGCAGAGCAGGGGCCCCCTACGAGCAGTACTTC. Translated: CASSRAGAPYEQYF.

There are a few counts of this clone. The V and J genes are TRBV11-2 and TRBJ2-7; 10 bases map to TRBD1. With V trimmed by 4 bases and J by 2 bases, 17 bases remained unmatched. Germline CDR1 reads SGHAT; CDR2 reads FQNNGV. This CDR3 has 19 residues. The CDR3 loop reads CASSSPRQGASRGAYEQYF. CDR3 nucleotide sequence: TGTGCCAGCAGCTCGCCTCGACAGGGGGCATCCCGGGGCGCCTACGAGCAGTACTTC.

This clone was seen a handful of times. The chain uses TRBV7-2 and TRBJ1-2, with a tentative D call TRBD1 (6 bases). CDR3 length: 13 residues. Germline CDR1 is SGHTA and CDR2 is FQGNSA. Trimming shortened V by 6 bases and J by 4 bases, and 12 bases separated the two germline ends. The CDR3 coding sequence is TGTGCCAGCAGTTTACAGGGAAGCTATGGCTACACCTTC. Its translation is CASSLQGSYGYTF.

The V and J genes are TRBV7-9 and TRBJ2-1, with 8 positions matching TRBD1. The length of the CDR3 is 15 residues. V gave up 4 bases and J gave up 4 bases; unmatched junction bases: 6. Germline-derived CDR1 and CDR2 are SEHNR and FQNEAQ (reference sequence). The CDR3 reads CASSSPGQVYNEQFF. The CDR3 DNA follows: TGTGCCAGCAGCTCGCCGGGACAGGTATACAATGAGCAGTTCTTC. The whole variable domain, remainder taken from reference TRBV7-9 and TRBJ2-1, is DTGVSQNPRHKITKRGQNVTFRCDPISEHNRLYWYRQTLGQGPEFLTYFQNEAQLEKSRLLSDRFSAERPKGSFSTLEIQRTEQGDSAMYLCASSSPGQVYNEQFFGPGTRLTVL.